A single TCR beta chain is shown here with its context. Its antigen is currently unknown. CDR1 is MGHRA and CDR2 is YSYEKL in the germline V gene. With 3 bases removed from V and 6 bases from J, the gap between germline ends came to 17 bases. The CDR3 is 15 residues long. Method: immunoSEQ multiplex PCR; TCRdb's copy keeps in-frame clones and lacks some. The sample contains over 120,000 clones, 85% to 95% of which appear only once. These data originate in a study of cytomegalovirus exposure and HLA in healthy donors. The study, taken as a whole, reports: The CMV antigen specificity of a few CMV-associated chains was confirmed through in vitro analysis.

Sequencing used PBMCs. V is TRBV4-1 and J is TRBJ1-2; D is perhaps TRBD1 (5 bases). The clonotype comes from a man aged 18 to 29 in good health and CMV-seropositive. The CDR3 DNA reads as TGCGCCAGCAGCCAGGACGGGACTGGAGTGAATGGCTACACCTTC. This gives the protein CASSQDGTGVNGYTF.